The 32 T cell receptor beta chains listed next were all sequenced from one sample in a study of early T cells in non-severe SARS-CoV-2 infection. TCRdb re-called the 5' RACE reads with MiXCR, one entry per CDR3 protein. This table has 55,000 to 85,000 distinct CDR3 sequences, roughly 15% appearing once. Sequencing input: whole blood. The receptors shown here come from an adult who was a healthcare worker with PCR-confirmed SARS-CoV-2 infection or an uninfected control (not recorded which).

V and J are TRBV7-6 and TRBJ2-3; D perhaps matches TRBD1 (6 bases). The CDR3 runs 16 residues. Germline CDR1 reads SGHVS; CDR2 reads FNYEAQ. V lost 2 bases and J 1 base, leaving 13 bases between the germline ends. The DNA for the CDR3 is TGTGCCAGCAGCTTATACAGGGACGTTGGCACAGATACGCAGTATTTT. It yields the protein CASSLYRDVGTDTQYF. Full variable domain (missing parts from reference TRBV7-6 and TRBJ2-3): GAGVSQSPRYKVTKRGQDVALRCDPISGHVSLYWYRQALGQGPEFLTYFNYEAQQDKSGLPNDRFSAERPEGSISTLTIQRTEQRDSAMYRCASSLYRDVGTDTQYFGPGTRLTVL.

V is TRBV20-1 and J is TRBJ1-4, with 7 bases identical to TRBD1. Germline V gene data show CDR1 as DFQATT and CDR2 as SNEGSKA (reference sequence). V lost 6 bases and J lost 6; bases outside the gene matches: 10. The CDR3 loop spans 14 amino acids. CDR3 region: CSARSWDSDEKLFF. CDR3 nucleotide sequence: TGCAGTGCCAGGAGCTGGGACAGCGATGAAAAACTGTTTTTT.

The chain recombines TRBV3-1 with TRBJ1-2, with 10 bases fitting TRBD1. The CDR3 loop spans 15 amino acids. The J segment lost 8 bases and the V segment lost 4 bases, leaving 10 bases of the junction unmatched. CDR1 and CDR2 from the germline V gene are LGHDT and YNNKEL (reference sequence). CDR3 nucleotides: TGTGCCAGCAGCCCACTTTGGGACAGGGGATACGGCTACACCTTC. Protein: CASSPLWDRGYGYTF.

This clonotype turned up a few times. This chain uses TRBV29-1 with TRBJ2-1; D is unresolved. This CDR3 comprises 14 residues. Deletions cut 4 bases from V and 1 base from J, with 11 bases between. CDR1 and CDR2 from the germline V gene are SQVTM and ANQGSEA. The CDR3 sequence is CSVVTLTSYNEQFF. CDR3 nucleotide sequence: TGCAGCGTTGTTACATTGACATCCTACAATGAGCAGTTCTTC.

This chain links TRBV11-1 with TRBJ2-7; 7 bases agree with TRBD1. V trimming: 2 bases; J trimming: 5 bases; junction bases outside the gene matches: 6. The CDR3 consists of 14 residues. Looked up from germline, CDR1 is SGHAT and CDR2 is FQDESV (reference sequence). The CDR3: CASSLSGTADEQYF. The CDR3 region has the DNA TGTGCCAGCAGCTTATCCGGGACAGCGGACGAGCAGTACTTC.

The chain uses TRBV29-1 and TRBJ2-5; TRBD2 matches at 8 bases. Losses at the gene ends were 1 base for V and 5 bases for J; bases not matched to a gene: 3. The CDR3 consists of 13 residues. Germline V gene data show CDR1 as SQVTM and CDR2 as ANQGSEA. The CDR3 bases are TGCAGCGTTGAAGCCCGCGGGGGGGAGACCCAGTACTTC. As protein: CSVEARGGETQYF.

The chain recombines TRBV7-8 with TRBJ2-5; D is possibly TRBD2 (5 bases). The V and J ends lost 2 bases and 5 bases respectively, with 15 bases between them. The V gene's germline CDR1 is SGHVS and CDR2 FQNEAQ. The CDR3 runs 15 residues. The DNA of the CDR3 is TGTGCCAGCAGCTTATCCGGACTCGGAGTGGAGACCCAGTACTTC. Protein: CASSLSGLGVETQYF.

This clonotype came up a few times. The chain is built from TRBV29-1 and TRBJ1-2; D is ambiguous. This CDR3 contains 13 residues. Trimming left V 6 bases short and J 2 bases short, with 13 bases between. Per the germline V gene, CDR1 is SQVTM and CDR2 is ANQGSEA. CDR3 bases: TGCAGCGTCGCCTCCCAAGGGAACTATGGCTACACCTTC. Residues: CSVASQGNYGYTF.

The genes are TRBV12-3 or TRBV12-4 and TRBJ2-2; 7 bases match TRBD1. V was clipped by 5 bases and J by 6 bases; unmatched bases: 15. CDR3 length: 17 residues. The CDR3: CASSPDRAPFRAGELFF. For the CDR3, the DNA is TGTGCCAGCAGTCCCGACAGGGCCCCGTTTCGGGCCGGGGAGCTGTTTTTT.

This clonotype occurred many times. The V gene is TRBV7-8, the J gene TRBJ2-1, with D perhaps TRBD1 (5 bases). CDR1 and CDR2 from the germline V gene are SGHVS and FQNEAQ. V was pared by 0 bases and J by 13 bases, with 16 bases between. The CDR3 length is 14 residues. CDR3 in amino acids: CASSLAIHRPIQFF. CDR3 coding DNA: TGTGCCAGCAGCTTAGCGATTCACAGGCCGATTCAGTTCTTC.

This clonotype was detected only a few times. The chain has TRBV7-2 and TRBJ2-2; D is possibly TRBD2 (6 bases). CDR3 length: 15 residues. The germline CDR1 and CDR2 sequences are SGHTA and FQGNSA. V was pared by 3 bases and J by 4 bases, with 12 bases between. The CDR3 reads CASSFRLGGTGELFF. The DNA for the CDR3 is TGTGCCAGCAGCTTCAGACTGGGGGGCACCGGGGAGCTGTTTTTT.

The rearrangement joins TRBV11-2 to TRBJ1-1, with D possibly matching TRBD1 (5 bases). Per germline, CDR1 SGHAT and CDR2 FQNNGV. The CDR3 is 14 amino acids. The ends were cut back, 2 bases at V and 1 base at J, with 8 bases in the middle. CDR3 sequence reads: CASSLIGTNTEAFF. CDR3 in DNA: TGTGCCAGCAGCTTAATAGGGACGAACACTGAAGCTTTCTTT.

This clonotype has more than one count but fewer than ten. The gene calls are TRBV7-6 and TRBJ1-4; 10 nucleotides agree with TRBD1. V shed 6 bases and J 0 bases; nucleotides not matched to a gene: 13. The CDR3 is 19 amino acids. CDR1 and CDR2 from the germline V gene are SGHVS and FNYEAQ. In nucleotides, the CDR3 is TGTGCCAGCAGTCATCCGGGACAGGGGATTAAAGCAACTAATGAAAAACTGTTTTTT. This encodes CASSHPGQGIKATNEKLFF.

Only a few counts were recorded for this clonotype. The CDR3 DNA sequence: TGTGCCAGCAGCTTAGGAGAGAACAATGAGCAGTTCTTC. It is translated as CASSLGENNEQFF. The chain couples TRBV11-3 to TRBJ2-1; unclear D gene. Trimming removed 1 base from V and 5 bases from J, with 6 bases in between. The CDR3 covers 13 residues. The germline CDR1 and CDR2 sequences are SGHNT and YENEEA.

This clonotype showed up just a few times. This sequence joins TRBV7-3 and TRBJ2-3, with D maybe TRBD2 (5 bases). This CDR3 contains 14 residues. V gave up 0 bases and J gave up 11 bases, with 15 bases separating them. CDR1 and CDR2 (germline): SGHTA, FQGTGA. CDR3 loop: CASSLTGRQREQYF. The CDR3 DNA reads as TGTGCCAGCAGCTTAACGGGTCGTCAACGGGAGCAGTATTTT.

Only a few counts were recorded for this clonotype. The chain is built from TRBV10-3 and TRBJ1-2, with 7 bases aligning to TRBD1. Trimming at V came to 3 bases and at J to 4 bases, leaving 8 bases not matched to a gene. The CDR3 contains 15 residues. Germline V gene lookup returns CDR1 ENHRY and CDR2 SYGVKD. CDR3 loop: CAISEVQGGVYGYTF. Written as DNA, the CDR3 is TGTGCCATCAGTGAAGTGCAGGGGGGAGTCTATGGCTACACCTTC.

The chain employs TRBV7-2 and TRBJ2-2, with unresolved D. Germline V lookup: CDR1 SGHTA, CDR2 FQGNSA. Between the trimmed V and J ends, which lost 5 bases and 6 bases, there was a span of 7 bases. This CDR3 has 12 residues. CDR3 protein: CASSVISGELFF. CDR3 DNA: TGTGCCAGCAGCGTAATTTCCGGGGAGCTGTTTTTT.

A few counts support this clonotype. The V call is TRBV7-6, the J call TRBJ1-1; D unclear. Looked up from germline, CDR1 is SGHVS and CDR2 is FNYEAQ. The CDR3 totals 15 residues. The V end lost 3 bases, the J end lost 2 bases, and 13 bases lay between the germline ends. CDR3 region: CASSLGLRQNTEAFF. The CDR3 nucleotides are TGTGCCAGCAGCTTGGGCCTTCGGCAAAACACTGAAGCTTTCTTT.

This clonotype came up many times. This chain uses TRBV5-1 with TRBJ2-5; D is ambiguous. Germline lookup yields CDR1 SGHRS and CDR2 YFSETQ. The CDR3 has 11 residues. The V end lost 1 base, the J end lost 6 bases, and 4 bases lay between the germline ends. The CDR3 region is CASSLSKTQYF. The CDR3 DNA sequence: TGCGCCAGCAGCTTGTCGAAGACCCAGTACTTC.

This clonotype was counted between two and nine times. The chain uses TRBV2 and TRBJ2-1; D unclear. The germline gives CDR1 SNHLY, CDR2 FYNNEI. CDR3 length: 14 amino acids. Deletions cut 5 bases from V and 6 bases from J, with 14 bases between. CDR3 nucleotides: TGTGCCAGCAGTCGGAGTTTAGAACTCAATGAGCAGTTCTTC. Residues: CASSRSLELNEQFF.

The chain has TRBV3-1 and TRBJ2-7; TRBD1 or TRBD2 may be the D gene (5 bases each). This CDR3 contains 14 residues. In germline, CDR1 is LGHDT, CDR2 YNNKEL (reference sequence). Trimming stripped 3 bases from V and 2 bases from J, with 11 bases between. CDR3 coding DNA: TGTGCCAGCAGCCAGGGACGGAGCACCTACGAGCAGTACTTC. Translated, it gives CASSQGRSTYEQYF.

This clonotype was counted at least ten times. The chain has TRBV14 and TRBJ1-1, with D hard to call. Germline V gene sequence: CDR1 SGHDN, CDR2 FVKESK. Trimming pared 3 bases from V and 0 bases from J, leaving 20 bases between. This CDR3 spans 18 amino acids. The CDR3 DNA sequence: TGTGCCAGCAGCCACCACCGGAAAGCCACCCGAATGAACACTGAAGCTTTCTTT. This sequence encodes CASSHHRKATRMNTEAFF.

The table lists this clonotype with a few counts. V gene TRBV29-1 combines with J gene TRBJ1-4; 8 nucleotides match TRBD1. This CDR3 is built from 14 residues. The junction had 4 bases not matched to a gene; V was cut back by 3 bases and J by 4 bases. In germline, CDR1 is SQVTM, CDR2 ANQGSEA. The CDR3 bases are TGCAGCGTTGATCCAGGGGGCGTTAATGAAAAACTGTTTTTT. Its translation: CSVDPGGVNEKLFF.

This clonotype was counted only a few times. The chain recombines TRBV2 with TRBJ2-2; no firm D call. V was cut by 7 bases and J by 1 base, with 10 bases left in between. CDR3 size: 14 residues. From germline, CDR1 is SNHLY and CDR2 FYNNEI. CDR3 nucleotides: TGTGCCAGCAAGGTGGACGGGAACACCGGGGAGCTGTTTTTT. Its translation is CASKVDGNTGELFF.

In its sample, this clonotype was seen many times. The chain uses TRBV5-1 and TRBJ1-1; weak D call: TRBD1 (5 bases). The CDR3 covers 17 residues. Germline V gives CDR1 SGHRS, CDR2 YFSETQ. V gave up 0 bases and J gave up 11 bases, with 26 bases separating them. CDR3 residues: CASSLEAQHGRGGVAFF. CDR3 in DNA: TGCGCCAGCAGCTTGGAAGCTCAGCATGGACGGGGAGGGGTGGCTTTCTTT.

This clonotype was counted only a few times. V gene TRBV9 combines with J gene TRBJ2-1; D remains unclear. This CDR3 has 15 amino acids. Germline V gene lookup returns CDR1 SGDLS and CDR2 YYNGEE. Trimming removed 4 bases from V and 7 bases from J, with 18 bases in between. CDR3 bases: TGTGCCAGCAGCCATGGCCGGGCGGAAGGGAATGAGCAGTTCTTC. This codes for CASSHGRAEGNEQFF. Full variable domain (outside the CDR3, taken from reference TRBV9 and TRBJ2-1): DSGVTQTPKHLITATGQRVTLRCSPRSGDLSVYWYQQSLDQGLQFLIQYYNGEERAKGNILERFSAQQFPDLHSELNLSSLELGDSALYFCASSHGRAEGNEQFFGPGTRLTVL.

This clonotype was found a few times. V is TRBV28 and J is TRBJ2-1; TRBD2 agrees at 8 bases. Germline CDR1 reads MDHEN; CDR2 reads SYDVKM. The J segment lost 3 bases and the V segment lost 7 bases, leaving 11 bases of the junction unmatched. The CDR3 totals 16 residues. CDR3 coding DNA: TGTGCCAGCACCGGGGGGGCTAGCCGAGTCTACAATGAGCAGTTCTTC. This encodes CASTGGASRVYNEQFF. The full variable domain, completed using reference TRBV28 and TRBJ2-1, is DVKVTQSSRYLVKRTGEKVFLECVQDMDHENMFWYRQDPGLGLRLIYFSYDVKMKEKGDIPEGYSVSREKKERFSLILESASTNQTSMYLCASTGGASRVYNEQFFGPGTRLTVL.

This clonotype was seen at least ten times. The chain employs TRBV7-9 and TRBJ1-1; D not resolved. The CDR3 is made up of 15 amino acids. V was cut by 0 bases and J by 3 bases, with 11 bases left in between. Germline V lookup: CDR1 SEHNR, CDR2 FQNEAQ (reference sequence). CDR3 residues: CASSLALLGDTEAFF. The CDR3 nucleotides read TGTGCCAGCAGCTTAGCGCTCCTGGGAGACACTGAAGCTTTCTTT.

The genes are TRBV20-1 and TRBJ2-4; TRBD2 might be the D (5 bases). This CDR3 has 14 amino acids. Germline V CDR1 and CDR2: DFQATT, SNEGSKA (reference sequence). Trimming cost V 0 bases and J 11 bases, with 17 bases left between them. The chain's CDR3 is CSARDPGGFAVQYF. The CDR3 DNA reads TGCAGTGCTAGAGATCCTGGAGGCTTTGCGGTTCAGTACTTC.

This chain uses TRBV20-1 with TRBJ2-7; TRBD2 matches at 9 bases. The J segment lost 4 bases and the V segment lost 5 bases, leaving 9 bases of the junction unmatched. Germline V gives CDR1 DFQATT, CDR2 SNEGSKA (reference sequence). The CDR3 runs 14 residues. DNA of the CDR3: TGCAGTGCTCTCCCAAGCGGGGGGTTGTACGAGCAGTACTTC. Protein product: CSALPSGGLYEQYF.

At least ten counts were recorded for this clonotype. CDR3 DNA: TGTGCCAGCAGCAAATACAGGCTTCCCGGCAATCAGCCCCAGCATTTT. It encodes CASSKYRLPGNQPQHF. The chain employs TRBV21-1 and TRBJ1-5; the D call TRBD1 from the table was never checked on the DNA. TRBV21-1 is a known pseudogene. The length of the CDR3 is 16 residues.

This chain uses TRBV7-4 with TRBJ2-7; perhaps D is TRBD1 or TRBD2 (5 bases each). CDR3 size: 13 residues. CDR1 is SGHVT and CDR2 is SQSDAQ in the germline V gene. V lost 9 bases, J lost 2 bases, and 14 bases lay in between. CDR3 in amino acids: CARGLGRAYEQYF. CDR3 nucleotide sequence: TGTGCCAGGGGTCTGGGACGGGCCTACGAGCAGTACTTC.